The rows below give T cell receptor beta chains drawn from one sample of a study of cytomegalovirus exposure and HLA in healthy donors. Clones were sequenced by immunoSEQ multiplex PCR, and TCRdb holds only the in-frame ones, with some missing. Of 150,000 to 200,000 clones listed, 65% to 85% are singletons. Sequenced material: PBMCs. The receptors shown here come from a woman aged 40 to 50 in good health and CMV-seropositive. Each CDR3 is given with its conserved first and last residue. Fields, in order: D gene, J gene, clone size, V gene, CDR3 protein, CDR3 DNA. D genes are given only for firm matches. Expanded clones are given a class, and other clones once, few, many or no size at all.

NA	TRBJ2-1	NA	TRBV19	CASSVNGWSEQFF	TGTGCCAGTAGTGTAAATGGGTGGAGTGAGCAGTTCTTC
NA	TRBJ2-2	NA	TRBV2	CASNRVGTGELFF	TGTGCCAGCAACAGGGTAGGCACCGGGGAGCTGTTTTTT
NA	TRBJ1-5	NA	TRBV16	CASSLNAGSNQPQHF	TGTGCCAGCAGCCTAAACGCGGGTTCCAATCAGCCCCAGCATTTT
TRBD1	TRBJ2-5	NA	TRBV30	CAADRGEETQYF	TGTGCCGCGGACAGGGGGGAAGAGACCCAGTACTTC
TRBD2	TRBJ2-7	NA	TRBV5-1	CASSVQGGVYEQYF	TGCGCCAGCAGCGTGCAGGGAGGGGTATACGAGCAGTACTTC
TRBD2	TRBJ2-3	NA	TRBV5-1	CASSATSGGAYTQYF	TGCGCCAGCAGCGCCACTAGCGGGGGGGCATATACGCAGTATTTT
TRBD2	TRBJ2-3	once	TRBV5-5	CASSLSPLAVAADTQYF	TGTGCCAGCAGCCTGAGCCCACTAGCGGTGGCAGCAGATACGCAGTATTTT
TRBD2	TRBJ2-4	few	TRBV4-2	CASSQDNSGGANTKNSQYF	TGTGCCAGCAGCCAAGATAACAGCGGGGGGGCCAATACCAAAAACAGTCAGTACTTC
NA	TRBJ1-1	NA	TRBV7-2	CASSTRGTNTEAFF	TGTGCCAGCAGCACCCGAGGCACTAACACTGAAGCTTTCTTT
NA	TRBJ1-5	NA	TRBV4-1	CASSQAQGLPQHF	TGCGCCAGCAGCCAAGCTCAGGGTCTTCCCCAGCATTTT
NA	TRBJ1-1	few	TRBV5-6	CASTPRDSNTEAFF	TGTGCCAGCACCCCAAGAGATTCGAACACTGAAGCTTTCTTT
NA	TRBJ1-3	NA	TRBV27	CASRPTGFSGNTIYF	TGTGCCAGCAGACCCACAGGGTTTTCTGGAAACACCATATATTTT
TRBD1	TRBJ2-6	few	TRBV18	CASSPRGQKTGANGLTF	TGTGCCAGCTCACCAAGGGGACAGAAGACTGGGGCCAACGGCCTGACTTTC
TRBD1	TRBJ2-5	NA	TRBV7-7	CASSPDRVGQETQYF	TGTGCCAGCAGCCCGGACAGGGTTGGACAAGAGACCCAGTACTTC
TRBD1	TRBJ2-2	NA	TRBV5-6	CASSLGDLIGGANTGELFF	TGTGCCAGCAGCTTGGGAGATCTTATAGGGGGCGCGAACACCGGGGAGCTGTTTTTT
NA	TRBJ2-1	few	TRBV6-5	CASRRSGSINEQFF	TGTGCCAGCAGACGGAGTGGGTCAATCAATGAGCAGTTCTTC
NA	TRBJ2-2	NA	TRBV19	CASRTTGTNTGELFF	TGTGCCAGTAGAACGACAGGAACAAACACCGGGGAGCTGTTTTTT
NA	TRBJ1-1	NA	TRBV30	CAWSASRHSGKTEAFF	TGTGCCTGGAGCGCCAGTAGACATTCCGGGAAAACTGAAGCTTTCTTT
NA	TRBJ1-1	NA	TRBV4-2	CASSQSATNTEAFF	TGTGCCAGCAGCCAGAGTGCCACGAACACTGAAGCTTTCTTT
NA	TRBJ2-6	NA	TRBV6-1	CASSVRNSGANVLTF	TGTGCCAGCAGTGTCAGGAACTCTGGGGCCAACGTCCTGACTTTC
TRBD1	TRBJ1-2	NA	TRBV19	CASRPGGSGYTF	TGTGCCAGTAGACCAGGGGGCTCTGGCTACACCTTC
NA	TRBJ2-7	NA	TRBV5-6	CASSLAESYEQYF	TGTGCCAGCAGCTTGGCCGAGTCCTACGAGCAGTACTTC
NA	TRBJ1-3	few	TRBV7-2	CASSFGGSGNTIYF	TGTGCCAGCAGCTTCGGGGGCTCTGGAAACACCATATATTTT
TRBD1	TRBJ2-2	NA	TRBV19	CASGQGFSGELFF	TGTGCCAGTGGACAGGGGTTTTCCGGGGAGCTGTTTTTT
NA	TRBJ1-4	once	TRBV5-1	CASSLFHGNEKLFF	TGCGCCAGCAGCTTGTTCCACGGTAATGAAAAACTGTTTTTT
TRBD2	TRBJ2-3	few	TRBV28	CASSSLAGGYIDTQYF	TGTGCCAGCAGTTCTTTAGCGGGGGGATATATCGATACGCAGTATTTT
NA	TRBJ1-1	NA	TRBV7-9	CASNGGLNTEAFF	TGTGCCAGCAACGGGGGATTGAACACTGAAGCTTTCTTT
NA	TRBJ1-5	NA	TRBV19	CASRRQSNQPQHF	TGTGCCAGTCGGAGACAGTCCAATCAGCCCCAGCATTTT
NA	TRBJ2-4	few	TRBV10-3	CAIRSGSLNIQYF	TGTGCCATCAGATCAGGCTCCCTAAACATTCAGTACTTC
NA	TRBJ2-7	NA	TRBV27	CASSRRPLGSGYEQYF	TGTGCCAGCAGTCGCCGACCTCTAGGAAGTGGGTACGAGCAGTACTTC
NA	TRBJ1-3	NA	TRBV7-8	CASSLTVPYSGNTIYF	TGTGCCAGCAGCTTAACTGTTCCCTACTCTGGAAACACCATATATTTT
NA	TRBJ1-5	NA	TRBV28	CASDQTGAGSQPQHF	TGTGCCAGCGACCAAACTGGGGCGGGGAGTCAGCCCCAGCATTTT
TRBD1	TRBJ2-3	NA	TRBV23-1	CASSRDSSTDTQYF	TGCGCCAGCAGTAGGGACAGTAGCACAGATACGCAGTATTTT
NA	TRBJ1-5	NA	TRBV15	CATSREWEVVSNQPQHF	TGTGCCACCAGCAGAGAGTGGGAGGTAGTTAGCAATCAGCCCCAGCATTTT
TRBD1	TRBJ2-1	NA	TRBV4-2	CASSQVWTGVYNEQFF	TGTGCCAGCAGCCAAGTCTGGACAGGGGTATACAATGAGCAGTTCTTC
TRBD2	TRBJ2-7	few	TRBV18	CASSPGGGAPEQYF	TGTGCCAGCTCACCGGGCGGGGGGGCCCCCGAGCAGTACTTC
TRBD2	TRBJ2-5	NA	TRBV5-1	CASSFRLAGETQYF	TGCGCCAGCAGCTTTAGACTAGCAGGAGAGACCCAGTACTTC
TRBD2	TRBJ2-1	NA	TRBV5-1	CASSLQRGDYNEQFF	TGCGCCAGCAGCTTACAGCGGGGGGACTACAATGAGCAGTTCTTC
NA	TRBJ2-3	few	TRBV5-4	CASSARRGQGDTQYF	TGTGCCAGCAGCGCGCGGCGGGGGCAAGGGGATACGCAGTATTTT
NA	TRBJ2-3	NA	TRBV6-6	CASSYRASPTDTQYF	TGTGCCAGCAGTTACCGGGCTAGCCCCACAGATACGCAGTATTTT
NA	TRBJ2-3	once	TRBV28	CASSRPLGAGGDTQYF	TGTGCCAGCAGTAGGCCTTTAGGGGCCGGTGGAGATACGCAGTATTTT
NA	TRBJ2-7	few	TRBV9	CASSAGGGEQYF	TGTGCCAGCAGCGCGGGGGGCGGCGAGCAGTACTTC
NA	TRBJ1-4	NA	TRBV5-4	CASSLRGGSHEKLLF	TGTGCCAGCAGCCTCAGGGGAGGGTCCCATGAAAAACTGCTTTTT
NA	TRBJ2-3	NA	TRBV28	CASIQRGDTQYF	TGTGCCAGCATCCAACGCGGGGATACGCAGTATTTT
TRBD1	TRBJ2-6	NA	TRBV13	CASSFRQGIPGANGLTF	TGTGCCAGCAGCTTTAGACAGGGCATCCCTGGGGCCAACGGCCTGACTTTC
NA	TRBJ1-4	NA	TRBV21-1	CASSKVKGQPNEKLFF	TGTGCCAGCAGCAAGGTTAAGGGACAGCCGAATGAAAAACTGTTTTTT
NA	TRBJ2-5	NA	TRBV7-2	CASTAQVASVQETQYF	TGTGCCAGCACCGCTCAGGTTGCTAGCGTTCAAGAGACCCAGTACTTC
NA	TRBJ2-3	few	TRBV5-1	CASSLDSKLTTDTQYF	TGCGCCAGCAGCTTGGACTCAAAACTAACCACAGATACGCAGTATTTT